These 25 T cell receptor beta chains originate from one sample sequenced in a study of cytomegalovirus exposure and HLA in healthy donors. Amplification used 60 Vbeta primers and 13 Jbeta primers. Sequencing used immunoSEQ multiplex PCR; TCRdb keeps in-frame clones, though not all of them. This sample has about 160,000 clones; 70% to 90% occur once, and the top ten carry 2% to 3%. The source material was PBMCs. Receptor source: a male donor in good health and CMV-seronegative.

CDR3: CASSYPDRGLYEQYF. DNA of the CDR3: TGTGCCAGCAGCTATCCGGACAGGGGGCTTTACGAGCAGTACTTC. The gene calls are TRBV7-9 and TRBJ2-7; 11 nucleotides agree with TRBD1. J lost 4 bases, V lost 4 bases, and 6 bases had no gene match. In germline, CDR1 is SEHNR, CDR2 FQNEAQ (reference sequence). The CDR3 loop spans 15 amino acids.

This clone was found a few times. The CDR3 nucleotides are TGTGCCAGCAGGCGAGGCGGCACCTTCTCTGGAAACACCATATATTTT. Translated, it gives CASRRGGTFSGNTIYF. The V call is TRBV28, the J call TRBJ1-3; D is unclear. Trimming pared 6 bases from V and 0 bases from J, leaving 15 bases between. CDR1 MDHEN and CDR2 SYDVKM come from the germline V gene. This CDR3 has 16 residues.

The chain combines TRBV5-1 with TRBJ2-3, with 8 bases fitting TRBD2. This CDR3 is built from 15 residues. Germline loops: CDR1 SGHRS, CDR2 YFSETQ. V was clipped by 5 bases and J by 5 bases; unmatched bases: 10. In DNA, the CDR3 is TGCGCCAGCAGAGAGGAAGCGGGAGTCCAAGATACGCAGTATTTT. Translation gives CASREEAGVQDTQYF. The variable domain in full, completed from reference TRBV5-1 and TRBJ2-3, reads KAGVTQTPRYLIKTRGQQVTLSCSPISGHRSVSWYQQTPGQGLQFLFEYFSETQRNKGNFPGRFSGRQFSNSRSEMNVSTLELGDSALYLCASREEAGVQDTQYFGPGTRLTVL.

The CDR3: CASSLSTGGHGYTF. In nucleotides, the CDR3 is TGTGCCAGCAGTTTATCGACTGGAGGCCATGGCTACACCTTC. The chain carries TRBV27 and TRBJ1-2, with D uncertain. CDR1 and CDR2 (germline): MNHEY, SMNVEV (reference sequence). Trimming stripped 0 bases from V and 6 bases from J, with 11 bases between. This CDR3 comprises 14 residues.

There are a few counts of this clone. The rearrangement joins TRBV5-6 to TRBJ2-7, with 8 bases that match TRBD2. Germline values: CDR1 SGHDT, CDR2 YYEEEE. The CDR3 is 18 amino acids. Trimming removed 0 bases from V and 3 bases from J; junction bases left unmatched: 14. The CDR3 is CASSLGGVAGGPLYEQYF. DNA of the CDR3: TGTGCCAGCAGCTTGGGGGGAGTGGCGGGAGGTCCACTCTACGAGCAGTACTTC.

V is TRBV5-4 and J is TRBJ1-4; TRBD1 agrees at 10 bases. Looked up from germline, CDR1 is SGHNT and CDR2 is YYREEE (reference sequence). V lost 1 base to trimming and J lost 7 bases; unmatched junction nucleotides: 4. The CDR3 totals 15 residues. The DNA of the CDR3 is TGTGCCAGCAGCTTGATGGGACAGGGGTCTGAAAAACTGTTTTTT. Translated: CASSLMGQGSEKLFF.

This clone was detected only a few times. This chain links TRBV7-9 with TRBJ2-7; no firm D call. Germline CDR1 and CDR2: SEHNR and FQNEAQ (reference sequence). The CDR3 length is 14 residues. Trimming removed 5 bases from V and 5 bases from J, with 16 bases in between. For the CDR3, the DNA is TGTGCCAGCAGCCCTCCAACGACTGCGAACGAGCAGTACTTC. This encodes CASSPPTTANEQYF.

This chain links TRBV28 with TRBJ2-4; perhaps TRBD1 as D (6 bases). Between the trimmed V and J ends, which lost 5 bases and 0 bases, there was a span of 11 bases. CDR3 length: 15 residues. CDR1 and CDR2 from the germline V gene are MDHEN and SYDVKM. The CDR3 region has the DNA TGTGCCAGCAGTCCCCAGACAGGAGCCAAAAACATTCAGTACTTC. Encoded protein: CASSPQTGAKNIQYF.

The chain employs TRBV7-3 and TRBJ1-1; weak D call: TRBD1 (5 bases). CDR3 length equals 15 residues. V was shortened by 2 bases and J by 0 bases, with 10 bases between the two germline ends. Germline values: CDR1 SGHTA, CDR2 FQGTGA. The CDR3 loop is CASSLGPGMNTEAFF. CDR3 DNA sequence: TGTGCCAGCAGCTTAGGTCCAGGGATGAACACTGAAGCTTTCTTT.

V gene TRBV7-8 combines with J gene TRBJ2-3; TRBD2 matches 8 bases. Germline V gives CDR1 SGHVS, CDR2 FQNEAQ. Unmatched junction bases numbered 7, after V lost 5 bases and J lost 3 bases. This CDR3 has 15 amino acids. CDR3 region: CASSAGGLGTDTQYF. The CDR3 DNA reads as TGTGCCAGCAGCGCGGGGGGCCTGGGGACAGATACGCAGTATTTT.

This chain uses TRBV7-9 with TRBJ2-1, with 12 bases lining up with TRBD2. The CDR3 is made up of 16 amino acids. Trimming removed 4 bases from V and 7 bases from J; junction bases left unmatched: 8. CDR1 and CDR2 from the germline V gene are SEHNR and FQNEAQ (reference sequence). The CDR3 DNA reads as TGTGCCAGCAGCTCCCTGGGGGGGACTAGCGGGAATGAGCAGTTCTTC. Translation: CASSSLGGTSGNEQFF.

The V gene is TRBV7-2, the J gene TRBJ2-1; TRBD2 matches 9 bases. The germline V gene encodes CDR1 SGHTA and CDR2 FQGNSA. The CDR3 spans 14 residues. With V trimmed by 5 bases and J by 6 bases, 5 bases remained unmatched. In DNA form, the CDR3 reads TGTGCCAGCAGCCCCGGGACTAGCCCCAATGAGCAGTTCTTC. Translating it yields CASSPGTSPNEQFF. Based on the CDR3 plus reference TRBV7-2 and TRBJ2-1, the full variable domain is GAGVSQSPSNKVTEKGKDVELRCDPISGHTALYWYRQSLGQGLEFLIYFQGNSAPDKSGLPSDRFSAERTGGSVSTLTIQRTQQEDSAVYLCASSPGTSPNEQFFGPGTRLTVL.

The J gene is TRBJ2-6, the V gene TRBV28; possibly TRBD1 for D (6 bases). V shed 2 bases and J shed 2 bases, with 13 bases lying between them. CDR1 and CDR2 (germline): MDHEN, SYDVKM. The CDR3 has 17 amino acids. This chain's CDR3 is CASSLKVAGAGANVLTF. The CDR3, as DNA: TGTGCCAGCAGTTTAAAGGTTGCAGGGGCTGGGGCCAACGTCCTGACTTTC. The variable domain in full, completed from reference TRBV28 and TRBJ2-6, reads DVKVTQSSRYLVKRTGEKVFLECVQDMDHENMFWYRQDPGLGLRLIYFSYDVKMKEKGDIPEGYSVSREKKERFSLILESASTNQTSMYLCASSLKVAGAGANVLTFGAGSRLTVL.

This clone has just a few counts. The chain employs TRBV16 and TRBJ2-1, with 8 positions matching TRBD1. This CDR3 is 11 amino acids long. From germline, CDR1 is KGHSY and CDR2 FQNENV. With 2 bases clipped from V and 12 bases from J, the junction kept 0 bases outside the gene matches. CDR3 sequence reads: CASSQGQGQFF. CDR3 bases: TGTGCCAGCAGCCAAGGACAGGGGCAGTTCTTC. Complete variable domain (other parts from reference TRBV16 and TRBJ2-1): GEEVAQTPKHLVRGEGQKAKLYCAPIKGHSYVFWYQQVLKNEFKFLISFQNENVFDETGMPKERFSAKCLPNSPCSLEIQATKLEDSAVYFCASSQGQGQFFGPGTRLTVL.

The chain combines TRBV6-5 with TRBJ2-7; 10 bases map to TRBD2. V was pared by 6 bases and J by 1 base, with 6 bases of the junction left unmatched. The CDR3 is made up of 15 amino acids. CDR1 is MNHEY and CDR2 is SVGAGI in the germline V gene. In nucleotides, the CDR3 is TGTGCCAGCAGCCCGGGACTAGCGACATCCTACGAGCAGTACTTC. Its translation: CASSPGLATSYEQYF.

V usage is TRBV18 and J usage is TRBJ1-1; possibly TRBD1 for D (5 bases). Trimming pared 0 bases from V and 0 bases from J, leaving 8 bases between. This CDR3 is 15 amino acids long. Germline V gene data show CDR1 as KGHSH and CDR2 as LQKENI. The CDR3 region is CASSPPGLMNTEAFF. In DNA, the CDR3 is TGTGCCAGCTCACCACCGGGACTCATGAACACTGAAGCTTTCTTT. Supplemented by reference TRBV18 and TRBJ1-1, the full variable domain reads NAGVMQNPRHLVRRRGQEARLRCSPMKGHSHVYWYRQLPEEGLKFMVYLQKENIIDESGMPKERFSAEFPKEGPSILRIQQVVRGDSAAYFCASSPPGLMNTEAFFGQGTRLTVV.

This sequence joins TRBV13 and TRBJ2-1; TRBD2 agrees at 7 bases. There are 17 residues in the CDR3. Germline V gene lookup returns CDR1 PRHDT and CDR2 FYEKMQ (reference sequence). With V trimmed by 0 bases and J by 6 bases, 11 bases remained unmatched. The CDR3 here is CASSLGSGGGITNEQFF. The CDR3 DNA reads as TGTGCCAGCAGCTTAGGCTCTGGGGGGGGGATCACCAATGAGCAGTTCTTC.

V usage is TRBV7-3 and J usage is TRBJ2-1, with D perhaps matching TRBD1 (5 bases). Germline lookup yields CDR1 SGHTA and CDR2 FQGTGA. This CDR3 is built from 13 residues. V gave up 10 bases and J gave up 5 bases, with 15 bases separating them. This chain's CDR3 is CATTMGPNNEQFF. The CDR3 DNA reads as TGTGCCACCACGATGGGGCCGAACAATGAGCAGTTCTTC. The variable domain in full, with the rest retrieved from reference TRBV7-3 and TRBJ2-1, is GAGVSQTPSNKVTEKGKYVELRCDPISGHTALYWYRQSLGQGPEFLIYFQGTGAADDSGLPNDRFFAVRPEGSVSTLKIQRTERGDSAVYLCATTMGPNNEQFFGPGTRLTVL.

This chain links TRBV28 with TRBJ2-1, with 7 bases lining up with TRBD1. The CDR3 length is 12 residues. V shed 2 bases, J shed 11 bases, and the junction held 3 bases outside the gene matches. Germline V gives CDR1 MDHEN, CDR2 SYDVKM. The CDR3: CASSLLQGKQFF. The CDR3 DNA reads TGTGCCAGCAGTTTACTACAGGGGAAGCAGTTCTTC.

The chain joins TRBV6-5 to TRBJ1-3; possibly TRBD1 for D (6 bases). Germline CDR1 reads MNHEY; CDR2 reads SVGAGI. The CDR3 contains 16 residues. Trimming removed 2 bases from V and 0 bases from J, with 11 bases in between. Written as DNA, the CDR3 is TGTGCCAGCAGTTACCAGGGGTCTGGCTCTGGAAACACCATATATTTT. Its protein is CASSYQGSGSGNTIYF.

The CDR3 region is CASSLAGGPGNEQFF. CDR3 nucleotides: TGCGCCAGCAGCTTGGCCGGGGGGCCCGGGAATGAGCAGTTCTTC. The chain couples TRBV5-1 to TRBJ2-1; D is possibly TRBD2 (7 bases). Germline V gene data show CDR1 as SGHRS and CDR2 as YFSETQ. This CDR3 spans 15 amino acids. Trimming removed 0 bases from V and 7 bases from J, with 14 bases in between.

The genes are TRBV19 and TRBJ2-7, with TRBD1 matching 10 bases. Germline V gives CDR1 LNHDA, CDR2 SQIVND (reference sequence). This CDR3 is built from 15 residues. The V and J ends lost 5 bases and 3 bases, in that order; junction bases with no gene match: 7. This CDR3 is CASSPRDRGVYEQYF. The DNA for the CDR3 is TGTGCCAGTAGTCCCCGGGACAGGGGTGTCTACGAGCAGTACTTC.

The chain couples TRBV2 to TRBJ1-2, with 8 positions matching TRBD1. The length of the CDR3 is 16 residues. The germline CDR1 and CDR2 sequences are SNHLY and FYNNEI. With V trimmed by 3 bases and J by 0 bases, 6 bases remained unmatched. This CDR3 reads CASSDRGRPTNYGYTF. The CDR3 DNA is TGTGCCAGCAGTGACAGGGGGCGCCCGACTAACTATGGCTACACCTTC.

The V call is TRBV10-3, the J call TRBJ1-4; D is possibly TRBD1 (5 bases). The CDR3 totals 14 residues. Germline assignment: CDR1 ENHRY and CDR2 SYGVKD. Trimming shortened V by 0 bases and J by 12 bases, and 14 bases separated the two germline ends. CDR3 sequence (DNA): TGTGCCATCAGTGAGTCGGCAGGGTCGGGGGAACTGTTTTTT. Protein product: CAISESAGSGELFF.

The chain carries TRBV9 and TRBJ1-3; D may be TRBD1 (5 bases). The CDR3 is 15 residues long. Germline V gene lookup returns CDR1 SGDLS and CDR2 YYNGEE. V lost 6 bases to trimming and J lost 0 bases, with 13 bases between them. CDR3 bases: TGTGCCAGCAACTCTAGGGGTATCTCTGGAAACACCATATATTTT. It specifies CASNSRGISGNTIYF.